This T cell receptor beta chain is drawn from a study of blood T cell repertoires in COVID-19. The wider study: The origin of the acute and convalescent COVID-19 samples was the United States, Italy and Spain.

One Seattle source followed patients from active infection through their disease course. CDR1 is SGHTA, CDR2 FQGNSA, per germline. Trimming cost V 1 base and J 0 bases, with 10 bases left between them. This CDR3 is 16 amino acids long. As handled by the study authors: Cell counts per sample came from amplifying reference gene primers. Some clones are missing from TCRdb's copy, which holds only in-frame ones; the method was immunoSEQ multiplex PCR. V, J and clone size are those of that table, while D and trimming were read from the DNA. In the table there are about 240,000 clones, approximately 91% of which are singletons.

This sequence was found in a man aged 25-45 years with COVID-19, enrolled during active disease. The rearrangement links TRBV7-2 to TRBJ1-5; maybe TRBD1 (5 bases). Sample: peripheral blood. Here the CDR3 reads CASSLGTGDSNQPQHF. CDR3 coding DNA: TGTGCCAGCAGCTTAGGAACAGGCGATAGCAATCAGCCCCAGCATTTT.